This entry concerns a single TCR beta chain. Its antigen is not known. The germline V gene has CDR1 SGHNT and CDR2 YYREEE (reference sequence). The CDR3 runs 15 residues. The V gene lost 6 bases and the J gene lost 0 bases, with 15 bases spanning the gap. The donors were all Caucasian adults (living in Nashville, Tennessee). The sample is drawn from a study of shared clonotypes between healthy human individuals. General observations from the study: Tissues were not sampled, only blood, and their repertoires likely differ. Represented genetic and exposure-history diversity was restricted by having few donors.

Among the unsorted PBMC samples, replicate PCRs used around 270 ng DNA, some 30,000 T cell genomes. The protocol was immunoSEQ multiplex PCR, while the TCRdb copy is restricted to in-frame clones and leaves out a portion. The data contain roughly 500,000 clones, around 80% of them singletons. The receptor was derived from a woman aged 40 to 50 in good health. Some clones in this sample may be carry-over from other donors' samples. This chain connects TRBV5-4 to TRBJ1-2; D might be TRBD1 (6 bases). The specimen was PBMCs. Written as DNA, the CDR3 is TGTGCCAGCACCACGGGCAGGGGTTCTAACTATGGCTACACCTTC. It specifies CASTTGRGSNYGYTF.